The entry below gives a single T cell receptor beta chain sequence along with its context. Its antigen is not identified. This entry comes from a study of follicular helper T cells after annual influenza vaccination. Points from the study as a whole: Successive annual vaccinations recalled a recurrent oligoclonal ICOS+CD38+ cTfh response with influenza-specific clonotypes.

Sequencing of TCRB used Survey level resolution. Assay: immunoSEQ multiplex PCR; the TCRdb copy retains only in-frame clones and omits some. The data hold about 12,000 clones, with over 70% observed a single time. Noted time point: 2015-2016 season, pre-vaccination. The sequence derives from an adult who received the influenza vaccine. Sample: CXCR5+ CD38- circulating T follicular helper cells from blood, taken on the day of influenza vaccination. Subset indicated: circulating Tfh, non-naive CD4+CXCR5+PD-1+ (ICOS+CD38+ or ICOS-CD38-).

The CDR3 sequence: CASSPLQGVYEQYF. CDR3 DNA sequence: TGTGCCAGCTCCCCCCTACAGGGGGTCTACGAGCAGTACTTC. The chain recombines TRBV18 with TRBJ2-7; 8 bases map to TRBD1. V dropped 6 bases and J dropped 3; count of bases not matched to a gene: 7. The CDR3 has 14 residues. The germline V gene encodes CDR1 KGHSH and CDR2 LQKENI.